This T cell receptor beta chain was documented in a study of shared clonotypes between healthy human individuals. Turning to the study itself: The people who gave samples were two women and three men aged 18 to 49.

In the original processing: ImmunoSEQ yielded junction-only sequences lacking quality scores, so filtering differed. Method: immunoSEQ multiplex PCR; TCRdb's copy keeps in-frame clones and lacks some. That table furnishes V, J and clone size, whereas the DNA furnished D and trimming. The sample lists 2 million to 3 million clones; approximately 94% were seen once. Germline lookup yields CDR1 SGDLS and CDR2 YYNGEE. This CDR3 comprises 16 residues. With 5 bases removed from V and 1 base from J, the gap between germline ends came to 18 bases. This TCR derives from a young man in good health. Some clones in this sample may be carry-over from other donors' samples. The genes are TRBV9 and TRBJ1-1, with D possibly being TRBD1 (5 bases). Sequences were obtained from naive CD4+ T cells from PBMCs. Subset of the sample: CD45RA+ positively selected. CDR3 coding DNA: TGTGCCAGCAGGCCCGGGGGAGCTGCGGGGAACACTGAAGCTTTCTTT. This translates into CASRPGGAAGNTEAFF.